Listed below are T cell receptor beta chains from one sample, sequenced in a study of tumor-infiltrating lymphocytes in glioblastoma multiforme. TCRdb analysed the multiplex PCR reads with MiXCR anew, one entry per CDR3 protein. The table records about 9,600 distinct CDR3 sequences, less than 80% of them present only once. Material: brain tumor tissue. The receptors were sampled from a male donor with glioblastoma. Both conserved end residues are part of each CDR3. The D gene is left open where the match is weak. Clone sizes are given selectively: once, few, many, or a class where the clone is expanded.

V gene,J gene,D gene,clone size,CDR3 DNA,CDR3 protein
TRBV10-2,TRBJ2-1,NA,NA,TGCGCCAGCAGTGGGTCTATCAATGAGCAGTTCTTT,CASSGSINEQFF
TRBV20-1,TRBJ2-3,NA,once,TGCAGTGCTTCCCTCCAAGATACGCAGTATTTT,CSASLQDTQYF
TRBV10-2,TRBJ1-1,TRBD1,NA,TGCGTCAGCACGATGACAGGGGGCGGAAGCACTGAAGCTTTCTTT,CVSTMTGGGSTEAFF
TRBV5-6,TRBJ1-1,NA,once,TGTGCCAGCAGCTTGAGGTCTATTGGTTTGAACACTGAAGCTTTCTTT,CASSLRSIGLNTEAFF
TRBV4-3,TRBJ1-4,NA,NA,TGCGCCAGCAGCCAATCCTCGGCATTGGGGGAAAAACTGTTTTTT,CASSQSSALGEKLFF
TRBV6-1,TRBJ1-1,NA,NA,TGTGCCAGCAGTTTCAGGGACATCGGATACATGAACACTGAAGCTTTCTTT,CASSFRDIGYMNTEAFF
TRBV11-1,TRBJ1-3,NA,NA,TGTGCCAGCAGCTTCAATGGAAACACCATATATTTT,CASSFNGNTIYF
TRBV11-2,TRBJ1-6,NA,NA,TGTGCCAGCAGCGACTACGTCGACAGCCCTAATAGACCCCTCCACTTT,CASSDYVDSPNRPLHF
TRBV6-1,TRBJ2-3,NA,NA,TGTGCCAGCAGTGAAGCAACTAGCCCGGATACGCAGTATTTT,CASSEATSPDTQYF
TRBV11-2,TRBJ2-3,NA,NA,TGTGCCAGCAACCCAGATGGTAGCGCAGATACGCAGTATTTC,CASNPDGSADTQYF
TRBV5-3,TRBJ2-5,TRBD2,few,TGCGCCAGAAGCTCTCCAACGCGGGAGGCGGGGGAGACCCGGTACTTC,CARSSPTREAGETRYF
TRBV6-6,TRBJ1-5,TRBD1,NA,TGTGCCAGCAGCCACGGGGGACAGCGCAATCAGCCCCAGCATTTT,CASSHGGQRNQPQHF
TRBV5-4,TRBJ2-3,NA,many,TGTGCCAGCAGCTTGGAGAGTAGAACCACAGATACGCAGTATTTT,CASSLESRTTDTQYF
TRBV20-1,TRBJ2-7,NA,NA,TGCAGTGCCAACCTTCGGATCAGCGGGCTCCCGGGGCAGTACTTC,CSANLRISGLPGQYF
TRBV30,TRBJ2-1,TRBD2,many,TGTGCCTGGGAAACTAGCGGGCCTGGGAATGAGCAGTTCTTC,CAWETSGPGNEQFF
TRBV11-3,TRBJ2-2,NA,NA,TGTGCCAACAGCTTAGATTACGCGGCCGGGGAGCTGTTTTTT,CANSLDYAAGELFF
TRBV11-2,TRBJ2-1,TRBD1,NA,TGTGCCAGCAGCTTAGCAGTAAGGGGGCCTTCGCGCAATGGCCAATTCTTC,CASSLAVRGPSRNGQFF
TRBV11-2,TRBJ2-2,NA,NA,TGTGCCAGCAGCTTAGGTCTAGATCCCGGGGAGCTGTTTTTT,CASSLGLDPGELFF
TRBV11-2,TRBJ2-7,NA,NA,TGTGCCAGCAGCTTAGATCGGGGGCAAGGGGTCGAGCAGTACTTC,CASSLDRGQGVEQYF
TRBV4-1,TRBJ2-7,NA,NA,TGCGCCAGCAGCCAAGGGGGGTACGAACTGTACTTC,CASSQGGYELYF
TRBV6-2/TRBV6-3,TRBJ2-7,TRBD1,NA,TGTAGCAGCAGGGAGGGGACAGGGAAAAGCGACGAGCAGTACTTC,CSSREGTGKSDEQYF
TRBV11-2,TRBJ2-7,NA,NA,TGTGCCAGCAGCTTAGAACTGAGACAGAATAGTGTCTACGAGCAGTACTTC,CASSLELRQNSVYEQYF
TRBV12-3/TRBV12-4,TRBJ1-1,NA,NA,TGTGCCACCGGTTTCATGAACACTGAAGCTTTCTTT,CATGFMNTEAFF
TRBV11-3,TRBJ2-1,TRBD1,NA,TGTGCCAGCAGCCCCGGACAGGGTGAGCAGTTCTTC,CASSPGQGEQFF
TRBV20-1,TRBJ2-3,TRBD2,medium-sized,TGCAGTGCTCCAAGAGCGGGATCTAGCACAGATACGCAGTATTTT,CSAPRAGSSTDTQYF
TRBV6-1,TRBJ1-1,NA,medium-sized,TGTGCCAGCAGTCTTAACAGGGACACTGAAGCTTTCTTT,CASSLNRDTEAFF
TRBV20-1,TRBJ1-1,NA,NA,TGCAGTGCTAGAGAGGGGTCGGGACGGGCAGCGAACACTGAAGCTTTCTTT,CSAREGSGRAANTEAFF
TRBV6-2/TRBV6-3,TRBJ2-1,NA,few,TGTGCCAGCAGTTACTCTGCGGGTACCTACAATGAGCAGTTCTTC,CASSYSAGTYNEQFF
TRBV6-2/TRBV6-3,TRBJ2-1,NA,NA,TGTGCCAGCAGTTACGAGAGGGTCCATGAGCAGTTCTTC,CASSYERVHEQFF
TRBV6-1,TRBJ2-2,TRBD2,NA,TGTGCCAGCAGTGGACTAGCGGGGGGGAACACCGGGGAGCTGTTTTTT,CASSGLAGGNTGELFF
TRBV29-1,TRBJ2-2,NA,NA,TGCAGCGCCCGGACACCGAACGCCGGGGAGCTGTTTTTC,CSARTPNAGELFF
TRBV29-1,TRBJ2-2,TRBD1,NA,TGCAGCGTTGTGGCAGGGGGTATGAACACCGGGGAACTGTTTTTT,CSVVAGGMNTGELFF
TRBV10-3,TRBJ1-1,NA,NA,TGTGCCATCAGTGAGTCGAGGACATCCGGAGGCACTGAAGCTTTCTTT,CAISESRTSGGTEAFF